The 20 T cell receptor beta chains below all came from one sample that was sequenced in a study of metastatic and nonmetastatic thyroid tumors. No patient had received any treatment before thyroid surgery. TCRdb reanalyzed the PCR reads with MiXCR. The table has 20,000 to 30,000 clones, about an eighth seen once; the top ten hold approximately 4.9%. Sequencing was done on a sample of blood. These receptors all stem from a female donor with papillary thyroid cancer or a benign thyroid nodule (not recorded which). Some clones in this sample may be carry-over from other donors' samples.

In this sample, this clone turned up many times. The V gene is TRBV5-4, the J gene TRBJ2-7, with D uncertain. The V and J ends lost 4 bases and 5 bases respectively, with 19 bases between them. Per the germline V gene, CDR1 is SGHNT and CDR2 is YYREEE (reference sequence). The CDR3 loop spans 15 amino acids. CDR3 in amino acids: CASSPRLGSSDEQYF. The DNA of the CDR3 is TGTGCCAGCAGCCCCCGACTGGGCAGCAGCGACGAGCAGTACTTC.

To note about this clone: It is likely a read error, because the conserved phenylalanine at the end of the CDR3 is missing. It is unclear where the CDR3 begins or ends on the DNA, so no DNA is shown, and the CDR3 is as TCRdb lists it. V is TRBV28 and J is TRBJ1-5. Germline V gene lookup returns CDR1 MDHEN and CDR2 SYDVKM. From its first to its last residue, the CDR3 has 12 amino acids. This chain's CDR3 is CASSLRSQPKHL.

This clone was seen many times. This sequence joins TRBV2 and TRBJ2-1, with D hard to call. The CDR3 extends over 15 amino acids. The V and J ends lost 3 bases and 2 bases respectively, with 11 bases between them. Germline V lookup: CDR1 SNHLY, CDR2 FYNNEI. CDR3 residues: CASSDRQAAYNEQFF. The CDR3, as DNA: TGTGCCAGCAGTGATAGGCAGGCGGCCTACAATGAGCAGTTCTTC.

The sample holds many counts of this clone. The chain combines TRBV14 with TRBJ2-2; 13 bases are a match to TRBD2. The CDR3 totals 19 residues. Germline V gene lookup returns CDR1 SGHDN and CDR2 FVKESK. Trimming took 3 bases from V and 0 from J; bases not matched to a gene: 7. The CDR3 DNA is TGTGCCAGCAGCCATACCCCGGGACTAGCGGGGCCGAACACCGGGGAGCTGTTTTTT. Amino acid sequence: CASSHTPGLAGPNTGELFF.

This clone was found many times. Within the sample, other DNA sequences also encode this same CDR3. The V and J genes are TRBV2 and TRBJ2-7; 10 nucleotides match TRBD2. The V gene's germline CDR1 is SNHLY and CDR2 FYNNEI. V was clipped by 4 bases and J by 3 bases; unmatched bases: 6. The CDR3 covers 15 residues. The DNA of the CDR3 is TGTGCCAGCAGTGGAAGGACTAGCGGTTTCTACGAGCAGTACTTC. Its translation: CASSGRTSGFYEQYF.

This clone came up many times. This chain joins TRBV7-9 and TRBJ1-4; D ambiguous. The CDR3 length is 12 residues. Germline CDR1 SEHNR, CDR2 FQNEAQ (reference sequence). Trimming took off 1 base at V and 7 bases at J, with 4 bases between the two ends. In DNA, the CDR3 is TGTGCCAGCAGCTTAGTCGGTGAAAAACTGTTTTTT. Its translation is CASSLVGEKLFF.

This clone was observed at least ten times. Other DNA sequences within the sample encode an identical CDR3. The V and J genes are TRBV12-5 and TRBJ1-1, with D unclear. The CDR3 is 13 amino acids. Germline assignment: CDR1 LGHNT and CDR2 FRNRAP. The ends were cut back, 2 bases at V and 5 bases at J, with 9 bases in the middle. CDR3 nucleotide sequence: TGTGCTAGTGGTTTGAGAGGGCGTACTGAAGCTTTCTTT. Its protein is CASGLRGRTEAFF. The entire variable domain, with the rest obtained from reference TRBV12-5 and TRBJ1-1, is as follows: DARVTQTPRHKVTEMGQEVTMRCQPILGHNTVFWYRQTMMQGLELLAYFRNRAPLDDSGMPKDRFSAEMPDATLATLKIQPSEPRDSAVYFCASGLRGRTEAFFGQGTRLTVV.

This clone was detected many times. The CDR3 reads CASSHNANTGELFF. CDR3 bases: TGTGCCAGCAGCCACAATGCGAACACCGGGGAGCTGTTTTTT. The V gene is TRBV6-2 or TRBV6-3, the J gene TRBJ2-2; the D is unclear. Germline CDR1 is MNHEY and CDR2 is SVGEGT. Trimming took off 6 bases at V and 0 bases at J, with 8 bases between the two ends. The CDR3 totals 14 residues.

This clone was seen ten or more times. The V call is TRBV7-9, the J call TRBJ1-2, with D possibly TRBD1 on 6 matching bases. V lost 6 bases and J lost 4, with 18 bases in between. Germline V gene lookup returns CDR1 SEHNR and CDR2 FQNEAQ (reference sequence). The CDR3 is made up of 15 amino acids. CDR3 DNA sequence: TGTGCCAGCAGTGACTGGAGGGGGGACGGCTATGGCTACACCTTC. Translated, it gives CASSDWRGDGYGYTF. Using reference TRBV7-9 and TRBJ1-2 for the parts outside the CDR3, the full variable domain is DTGVSQNPRHKITKRGQNVTFRCDPISEHNRLYWYRQTLGQGPEFLTYFQNEAQLEKSRLLSDRFSAERPKGSFSTLEIQRTEQGDSAMYLCASSDWRGDGYGYTFGSGTRLTVV.

This clone appeared a few times. This chain joins TRBV6-6 and TRBJ2-1; TRBD2 matches 8 bases. V trimming: 0 bases; J trimming: 5 bases; junction bases outside the gene matches: 12. This CDR3 comprises 18 residues. The germline CDR1 and CDR2 sequences are MNHNY and SVGAGI (reference sequence). In DNA form, the CDR3 reads TGTGCCAGCAGTTACTCTATATCCCCGACTAGCGTAGACAATGAGCAGTTCTTC. Amino acid sequence: CASSYSISPTSVDNEQFF.

The rearrangement joins TRBV20-1 to TRBJ2-7; TRBD2 aligns across 8 bases. This CDR3 comprises 15 residues. Germline-derived CDR1 and CDR2 are DFQATT and SNEGSKA (reference sequence). After removal of 6 bases from V and 4 bases from J, the junction contained 14 bases not matched to a gene. The CDR3 DNA sequence: TGCAGTGCCCTGGGGGCAAGCGGGAGTCGGTACGAGCAGTACTTC. Its protein is CSALGASGSRYEQYF.

The V call is TRBV5-1, the J call TRBJ2-7; TRBD2 might be the D (5 bases). The ends were cut back, 4 bases at V and 4 bases at J, with 21 bases in the middle. Germline-derived CDR1 and CDR2 are SGHRS and YFSETQ. The CDR3 spans 16 residues. The CDR3 protein is CASSTTARAAAYEQYF. The DNA of the CDR3 is TGCGCCAGCAGCACCACCGCGCGGGCCGCCGCGTACGAGCAGTACTTC.

Many counts were recorded for this clone. V usage is TRBV28 and J usage is TRBJ1-1, with D perhaps matching TRBD1 (6 bases). Trimming left V 1 base short and J 10 bases short, with 13 bases between. This CDR3 is built from 13 residues. The germline V gene has CDR1 MDHEN and CDR2 SYDVKM. The CDR3 sequence is CASSLSAGDTAFF. The CDR3, as DNA: TGTGCCAGCAGTTTATCGGCAGGGGATACAGCTTTCTTT.

The V and J genes are TRBV7-8 and TRBJ1-4; no definite D call. V lost 3 bases, J lost 0 bases, and 8 bases lay in between. The CDR3 length is 15 residues. The V gene's germline CDR1 is SGHVS and CDR2 FQNEAQ. The CDR3 DNA follows: TGTGCCAGCAGCTTTTCCGAAACAACTAATGAAAAACTGTTTTTT. This translates into CASSFSETTNEKLFF. Supplemented by reference TRBV7-8 and TRBJ1-4, the full variable domain reads GAGVSQSPRYKVAKRGQDVALRCDPISGHVSLFWYQQALGQGPEFLTYFQNEAQLDKSGLPSDRFFAERPEGSVSTLKIQRTQQEDSAVYLCASSFSETTNEKLFFGSGTQLSVL.

This chain uses TRBV7-2 with TRBJ2-5; D not resolved. The V gene's germline CDR1 is SGHTA and CDR2 FQGNSA. The germline V and J ends were trimmed by 3 bases and 8 bases, with 19 bases remaining between them. The CDR3 is 15 amino acids. CDR3 region: CASSLDDRPIVTQYF. In nucleotides, the CDR3 is TGTGCCAGCAGCTTGGACGACCGACCGATAGTCACCCAGTACTTC.

This clone was found many times. The V gene is TRBV7-8, the J gene TRBJ2-2, with D perhaps assigned TRBD1 or TRBD2 (7 bases each). V was shortened by 5 bases and J by 4 bases, with 17 bases between the two germline ends. The CDR3 spans 16 residues. Germline values: CDR1 SGHVS, CDR2 FQNEAQ. The CDR3 spells CASSREAGQFTGELFF. CDR3 sequence (DNA): TGTGCCAGCAGCCGCGAAGCGGGACAGTTCACCGGGGAGCTGTTTTTT.

This clone was observed at least ten times. The chain recombines TRBV19 with TRBJ2-5; 8 nucleotides agree with TRBD1. Per the germline V gene, CDR1 is LNHDA and CDR2 is SQIVND (reference sequence). The CDR3 has 15 amino acids. The ends lost 10 bases at V and 4 bases at J; junction bases unmatched: 14. In DNA form, the CDR3 reads TGTGCCACGAAGGGAGTCCAGGGGGCGAGAGAGACCCAGTACTTC. Its protein product is CATKGVQGARETQYF.

The chain carries TRBV19 and TRBJ1-1, with no clear D. The length of the CDR3 is 17 residues. V lost 4 bases and J lost 1, with 19 bases in between. Per the germline V gene, CDR1 is LNHDA and CDR2 is SQIVND (reference sequence). The CDR3 here is CASSNPLPGVGNTEAFF. CDR3 sequence (DNA): TGTGCCAGTAGTAACCCACTCCCTGGGGTCGGGAACACTGAAGCTTTCTTT.

Many counts were recorded for this clone. The chain has TRBV5-1 and TRBJ2-2; TRBD1 might be the D (5 bases). V was pared by 6 bases and J by 2 bases, with 11 bases between. Germline V gene lookup returns CDR1 SGHRS and CDR2 YFSETQ. The CDR3 has 14 amino acids. The CDR3 DNA reads as TGCGCCAGCACCTGGACACCTAACACCGGGGAGCTGTTTTTT. Its protein product is CASTWTPNTGELFF.

By share, this clone ranks as medium-sized. The CDR3 sequence: CASSLGLGYTF. CDR3 sequence (DNA): TGTGCCAGCAGCTTGGGGCTCGGCTACACCTTC. This chain connects TRBV5-5 to TRBJ1-2; D gene ambiguous. Germline CDR1 and CDR2: SGHKS and YYEKEE (reference sequence). The CDR3 loop spans 11 amino acids. V dropped 0 bases and J dropped 8 bases, with 5 bases sitting between them.